The rows below give T cell receptor beta chains drawn from one sample of a study of graft-versus-host responses after intestinal transplantation. The antigens these receptors bind are not known. Using immunoSEQ multiplex PCR, the repertoire was profiled, and TCRdb retains in-frame clones only, with some absent. This table has tens of thousands of clones, around 90% appearing once. The sequences come from unstimulated CD4+ T cells sorted from spleen or lymph node cells, collected before transplant. The receptors here all came from a human donor who was the organ donor for an intestinal transplant. Each CDR3 is given with its conserved first and last residue. A D gene is named only where the DNA matches it firmly. Some rows mark clone size as missing; the rest say once, few, many or name a class of expanded clone.

>TRBJ2-7|.|TRBD2|TRBV6-1
TGTGCCAGCAGTGAAGCCAGACTAGCGGGAGCCTACGAGCAGTACTTC
CASSEARLAGAYEQYF
>TRBJ1-3|.|.|TRBV19
TGTGCCAGTAGTAGGGGTGCTGGCTCTGGAAACACCATATATTTT
CASSRGAGSGNTIYF
>TRBJ1-3|.|.|TRBV9
TGTGCCAGCAGCGTAGGAGGGGCTGGAAACACCATATATTTT
CASSVGGAGNTIYF
>TRBJ2-7|.|.|TRBV7-2
TGTGCCAGCAGCTTGGGGGCTCGGGAGCAGTACTTC
CASSLGAREQYF
>TRBJ1-3|once|.|TRBV6-5
TGTGCCAGCAGTTATTGGGGGGGATACTCGGGAAACACCATATATTTT
CASSYWGGYSGNTIYF
>TRBJ2-3|.|TRBD2|TRBV5-4
TGTGCCAGCAGCCCATCCAAGGGACTAGCGGGAAAAGGGACAGATACGCAGTATTTT
CASSPSKGLAGKGTDTQYF
>TRBJ1-2|.|.|TRBV28
TGTGCCAGCAGTTTCCTGGACAGCCGCTACACCTTC
CASSFLDSRYTF
>TRBJ2-4|.|.|TRBV10-3
TGTGCCATCAGTTCAGGTTCCATTCAGTACTTC
CAISSGSIQYF
>TRBJ2-2|.|TRBD2|TRBV10-3
TGTGCCAGTTCACTAGCGGGGAACACCGGGGAGCTGTTTTTT
CASSLAGNTGELFF
>TRBJ2-7|once|.|TRBV7-2
TGTGCCAGCAGCTTAGAACAATTCTACGAGCAGTACTTC
CASSLEQFYEQYF
>TRBJ2-7|.|.|TRBV11-2
TGTGCCAGCAGCTTCGGCGGGTACGAGCAGTACTTC
CASSFGGYEQYF
>TRBJ2-4|.|TRBD1|TRBV4-1
TGCGCCAGCAGCCAAGGAGTGGCACAGGGGATAGCCAAAAACATTCAGTACTTC
CASSQGVAQGIAKNIQYF
>TRBJ1-2|.|TRBD1|TRBV7-6
TGTGCCAGCAGCTCGTCTTTGGACAGGGGGGATGGCTACACCTTC
CASSSSLDRGDGYTF
>TRBJ2-7|.|TRBD1|TRBV4-1
TGCGCCAGCAGCCAAGGGCGACGAGGGACAGGGACCTACGAGCAGTACTTC
CASSQGRRGTGTYEQYF
>TRBJ1-6|.|.|TRBV5-1
TGCGCCAGCAGCTTACGCCAGCCCAGCTCCTATAATTCACCCCTCCACTTT
CASSLRQPSSYNSPLHF
>TRBJ2-7|.|TRBD2|TRBV5-1
TGCGCCAGCAGCTCCGTAGCGGGAACCTACGAGCAGTACTTC
CASSSVAGTYEQYF
>TRBJ1-2|.|.|TRBV9
TGTGCCAGCAGCGTAGATGAGGGCACCTATGGCTACACCTTC
CASSVDEGTYGYTF
>TRBJ2-3|.|TRBD2|TRBV5-1
TGCGCCAGCAGCTTACTAGCGGGAGATACGCAGTATTTT
CASSLLAGDTQYF
>TRBJ1-2|few|.|TRBV5-4
TGTGCCAGCAGCTTTGGGGGGCGGGATGGCTACACCTTC
CASSFGGRDGYTF
>TRBJ2-5|.|.|TRBV29-1
TGCAGCGTTGGGGGGGACAGTCAAGAGACCCAGTACTTC
CSVGGDSQETQYF
>TRBJ2-7|.|TRBD2|TRBV11-2
TGTGCCAGCAGCTCATTAGCGGGAGTAAGGTACGAGCAGTACTTC
CASSSLAGVRYEQYF
>TRBJ1-1|.|.|TRBV7-3
TGTGCCAGCAGCTTAACCGGGCGGGGCACTGAAGCTTTCTTT
CASSLTGRGTEAFF
>TRBJ2-5|.|TRBD2|TRBV5-1
TGCGCCAGCAGCTTGGAGCGGGGGGGAGGTGAGACCCAGTACTTC
CASSLERGGGETQYF
>TRBJ2-1|.|TRBD2|TRBV2
TGTGCCAGCGGGCGGGAGCTAGGCAATGAGCAGTTCTTC
CASGRELGNEQFF
>TRBJ2-3|.|.|TRBV7-9
TGTGCCAGCAGCGCCAGGACTAGCACAGATACGCAGTATTTT
CASSARTSTDTQYF
>TRBJ1-4|.|.|TRBV5-1
TGCGCCAGCAGCATCGGGACATTTAATGAAAAACTGTTTTTT
CASSIGTFNEKLFF
>TRBJ1-5|.|TRBD1|TRBV6-6
TGTGCCAGCAGTTACCGGATGACAGGGGCCCATCAGCCCCAGCATTTT
CASSYRMTGAHQPQHF
>TRBJ2-7|.|.|TRBV2
TGTGCCAGCAGTGGGGGACGGGGGAACGAGCAGTACTTC
CASSGGRGNEQYF
>TRBJ1-4|.|TRBD1|TRBV7-8
TGTGCCAGCAGTACAGGGGGACACCCTAATGAAAAACTGTTTTTT
CASSTGGHPNEKLFF
>TRBJ2-3|.|TRBD2|TRBV27
TGTGCCAGCAGTTTAATAGCGGGAGAGCGGTGGGGCACAGATACGCAGTATTTT
CASSLIAGERWGTDTQYF
>TRBJ2-6|.|.|TRBV28
TGTGCCAGCAGTTTATTAGGGGCGGGGGCCAACGTCCTGACTTTC
CASSLLGAGANVLTF
>TRBJ1-5|.|TRBD1|TRBV5-1
TGCGCCAGCAGCAACCGGGACAGGGCTATTTCCAGCAATCAGCCCCAGCATTTT
CASSNRDRAISSNQPQHF
>TRBJ1-6|.|.|TRBV6-1
TGTGCCAGCAGTGAATCCCGCCTCGCCTCACCCCTCCACTTT
CASSESRLASPLHF
>TRBJ2-2|.|.|TRBV30
TGTGCCTGGAGGCTGGGGGGAACCGGGGAGCTGTTTTTT
CAWRLGGTGELFF
>TRBJ2-5|.|TRBD2|TRBV11-3
TGTGCCAGCAGCTTAGGCCCGACTAGCGGGAACCAAGAGACCCAGTACTTC
CASSLGPTSGNQETQYF
>TRBJ2-3|once|.|TRBV5-5
TGTGCCAGCAGCCCCCCGGGGTCTGCTAGCACAGATACGCAGTATTTT
CASSPPGSASTDTQYF
>TRBJ2-2|.|.|TRBV10-3
TGTGCCATCAGTGAGGAGGGGGAGCTGTTTTTT
CAISEEGELFF
>TRBJ2-6|.|.|TRBV7-2
TGTGCCAGCAGCCTAAGACCGGAACCACGATCTGGGGCCAACGTCCTGACTTTC
CASSLRPEPRSGANVLTF
>TRBJ2-1|once|TRBD2|TRBV7-9
TGTGCCAGCAGCTTAGATTTGGCGGGAGGCCACTACAATGAGCAGTTCTTC
CASSLDLAGGHYNEQFF
>TRBJ1-1|.|.|TRBV6-5
TGTGCCAGCAGGACCGATCGATGGAACACTGAAGCTTTCTTT
CASRTDRWNTEAFF